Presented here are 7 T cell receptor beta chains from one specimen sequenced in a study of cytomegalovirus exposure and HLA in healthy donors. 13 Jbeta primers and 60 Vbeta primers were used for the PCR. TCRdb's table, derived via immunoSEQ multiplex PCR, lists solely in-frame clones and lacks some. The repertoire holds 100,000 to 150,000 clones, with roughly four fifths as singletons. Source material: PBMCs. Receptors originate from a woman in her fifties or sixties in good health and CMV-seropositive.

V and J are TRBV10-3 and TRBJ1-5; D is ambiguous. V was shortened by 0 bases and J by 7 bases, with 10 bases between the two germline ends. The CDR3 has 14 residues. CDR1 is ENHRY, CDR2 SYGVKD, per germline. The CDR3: CAISESGGFQPQHF. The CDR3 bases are TGTGCCATCAGTGAGTCTGGCGGGTTCCAGCCCCAGCATTTT.

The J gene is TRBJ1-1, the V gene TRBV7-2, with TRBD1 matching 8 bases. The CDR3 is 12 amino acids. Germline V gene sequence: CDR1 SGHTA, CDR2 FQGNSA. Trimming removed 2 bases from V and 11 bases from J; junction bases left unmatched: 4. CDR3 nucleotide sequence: TGTGCCAGCAGCTTAAATACAGGGGGGGCTTTCTTT. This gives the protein CASSLNTGGAFF. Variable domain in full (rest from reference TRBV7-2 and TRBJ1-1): GAGVSQSPSNKVTEKGKDVELRCDPISGHTALYWYRQSLGQGLEFLIYFQGNSAPDKSGLPSDRFSAERTGGSVSTLTIQRTQQEDSAVYLCASSLNTGGAFFGQGTRLTVV.

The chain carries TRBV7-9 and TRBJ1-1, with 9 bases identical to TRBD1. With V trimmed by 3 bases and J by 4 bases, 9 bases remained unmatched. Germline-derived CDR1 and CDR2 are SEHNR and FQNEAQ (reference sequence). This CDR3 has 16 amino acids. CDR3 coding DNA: TGTGCCAGCAGCTTCTCCCGGGACAGGGATAGCACTGAAGCTTTCTTT. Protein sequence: CASSFSRDRDSTEAFF.

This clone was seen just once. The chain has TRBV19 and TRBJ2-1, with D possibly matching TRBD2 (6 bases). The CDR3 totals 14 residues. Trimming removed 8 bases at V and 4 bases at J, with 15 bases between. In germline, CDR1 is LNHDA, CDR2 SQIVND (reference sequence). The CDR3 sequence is CASSEGLGYNEQFF. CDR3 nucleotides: TGTGCCAGTTCAGAGGGACTGGGATACAATGAGCAGTTCTTC.

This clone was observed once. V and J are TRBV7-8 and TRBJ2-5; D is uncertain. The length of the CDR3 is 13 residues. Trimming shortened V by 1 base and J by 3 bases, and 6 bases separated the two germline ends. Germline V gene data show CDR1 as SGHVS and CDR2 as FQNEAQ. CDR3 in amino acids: CASSLEVEETQYF. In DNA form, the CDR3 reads TGTGCCAGCAGCTTAGAAGTAGAAGAGACCCAGTACTTC.

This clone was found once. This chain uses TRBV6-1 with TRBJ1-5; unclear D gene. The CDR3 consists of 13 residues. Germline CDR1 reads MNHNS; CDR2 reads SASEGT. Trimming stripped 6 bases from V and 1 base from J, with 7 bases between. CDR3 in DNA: TGTGCCAGCAGCCCCAGGAGCAATCAGCCCCAGCATTTT. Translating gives CASSPRSNQPQHF.

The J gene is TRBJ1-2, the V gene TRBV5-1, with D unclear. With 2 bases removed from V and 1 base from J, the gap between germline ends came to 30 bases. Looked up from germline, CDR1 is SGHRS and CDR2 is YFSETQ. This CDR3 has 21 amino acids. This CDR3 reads CASSFLPLVARILIVNYGYTF. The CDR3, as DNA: TGCGCCAGCAGCTTTTTACCCTTGGTAGCCCGAATACTCATCGTTAACTATGGCTACACCTTC.